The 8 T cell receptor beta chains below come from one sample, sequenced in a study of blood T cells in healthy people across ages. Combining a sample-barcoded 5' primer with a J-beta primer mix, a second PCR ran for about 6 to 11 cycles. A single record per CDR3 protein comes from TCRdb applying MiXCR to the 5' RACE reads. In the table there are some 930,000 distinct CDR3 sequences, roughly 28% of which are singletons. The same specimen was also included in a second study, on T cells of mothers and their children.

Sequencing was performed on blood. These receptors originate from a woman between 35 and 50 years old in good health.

CDR3 bases: TGCAGCGCCGAGGGATTAAACTACGAGCAGTACTTC. Its translation: CSAEGLNYEQYF. The rearrangement joins TRBV29-1 to TRBJ2-7; a weak D match, TRBD2 (5 bases). The germline gives CDR1 SQVTM, CDR2 ANQGSEA. The CDR3 loop spans 12 amino acids. The V gene lost 7 bases and the J gene lost 3 bases, with 13 bases spanning the gap.

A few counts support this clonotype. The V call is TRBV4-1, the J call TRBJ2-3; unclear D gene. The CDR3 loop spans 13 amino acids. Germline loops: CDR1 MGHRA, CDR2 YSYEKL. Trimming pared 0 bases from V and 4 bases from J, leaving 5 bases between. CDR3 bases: TGCGCCAGCAGCCAAGATAGGCCAGATACGCAGTATTTT. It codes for CASSQDRPDTQYF.

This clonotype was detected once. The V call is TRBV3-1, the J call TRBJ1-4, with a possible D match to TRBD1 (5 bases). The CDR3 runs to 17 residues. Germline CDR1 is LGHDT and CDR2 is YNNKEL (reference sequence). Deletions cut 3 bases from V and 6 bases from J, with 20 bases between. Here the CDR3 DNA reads TGTGCCAGCAGCCACGCTTCTGGGGCGGGTATGCATGAAAAACTGTTTTTT. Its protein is CASSHASGAGMHEKLFF.

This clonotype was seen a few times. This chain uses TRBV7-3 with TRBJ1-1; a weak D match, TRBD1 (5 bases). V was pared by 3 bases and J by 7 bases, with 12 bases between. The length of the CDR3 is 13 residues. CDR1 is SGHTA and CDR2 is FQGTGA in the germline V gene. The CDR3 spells CASSFQSGGEAFF. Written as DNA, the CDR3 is TGTGCCAGCAGCTTCCAATCGGGGGGTGAAGCTTTCTTT.

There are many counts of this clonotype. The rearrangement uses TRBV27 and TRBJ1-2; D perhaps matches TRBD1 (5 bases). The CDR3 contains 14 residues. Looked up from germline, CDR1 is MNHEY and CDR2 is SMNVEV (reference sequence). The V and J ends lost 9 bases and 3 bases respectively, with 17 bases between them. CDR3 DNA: TGTGCCAGTTCTCCGACAGATGGGCACTATGGCTACACCTTC. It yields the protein CASSPTDGHYGYTF.

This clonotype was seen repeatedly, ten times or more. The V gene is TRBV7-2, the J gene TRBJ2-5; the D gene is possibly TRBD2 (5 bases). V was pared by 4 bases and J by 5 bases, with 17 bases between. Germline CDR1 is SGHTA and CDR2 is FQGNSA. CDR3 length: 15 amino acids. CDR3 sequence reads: CASSSGFTRSETQYF. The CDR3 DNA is TGTGCCAGCAGCTCGGGGTTTACGCGTTCGGAGACCCAGTACTTC.

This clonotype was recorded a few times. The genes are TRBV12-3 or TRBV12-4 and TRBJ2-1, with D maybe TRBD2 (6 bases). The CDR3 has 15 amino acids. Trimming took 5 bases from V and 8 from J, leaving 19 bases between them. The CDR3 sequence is CASSPQWGVEDEQFF. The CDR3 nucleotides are TGTGCCAGCAGTCCCCAGTGGGGGGTCGAGGATGAGCAGTTCTTC.

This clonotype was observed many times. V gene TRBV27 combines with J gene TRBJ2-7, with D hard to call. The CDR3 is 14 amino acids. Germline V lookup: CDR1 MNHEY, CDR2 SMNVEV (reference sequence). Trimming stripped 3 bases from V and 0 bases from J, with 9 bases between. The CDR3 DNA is TGTGCCAGCAGTTTTGATGCCAACTCCTACGAGCAGTACTTC. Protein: CASSFDANSYEQYF.